These 13 T cell receptor beta chains share one sample of origin, sequenced in a study of cytomegalovirus exposure and HLA in healthy donors. PCR primers comprised 60 Vbeta and 13 Jbeta primers. Sequencing was performed with immunoSEQ multiplex PCR; in TCRdb, only in-frame clones are kept and a portion is missing. The table records more than 100,000 clones, about two thirds of them present only once. The source material was PBMCs. These receptors all come from a middle-aged man in good health and CMV-seropositive.

The chain couples TRBV15 to TRBJ2-3, with 9 nucleotides matching TRBD2. The V and J ends lost 1 base and 2 bases, in that order; junction bases with no gene match: 7. The CDR3 totals 17 residues. Germline V gene sequence: CDR1 LNHNV, CDR2 YYDKDF (reference sequence). This CDR3 reads CATSRGATSGLTDTQYF. In nucleotides, the CDR3 is TGTGCCACCAGCAGAGGGGCGACTAGCGGACTCACAGATACGCAGTATTTT.

The rearrangement joins TRBV6-6 to TRBJ2-5, with 7 bases aligning to TRBD2. V shed 2 bases and J 4 bases; nucleotides not matched to a gene: 7. This CDR3 is built from 15 residues. Germline-derived CDR1 and CDR2 are MNHNY and SVGAGI (reference sequence). Written as DNA, the CDR3 is TGTGCCAGCAGTTACGGGGCGGGAGTGTTAGAGACCCAGTACTTC. This sequence encodes CASSYGAGVLETQYF.

The chain has TRBV5-1 and TRBJ2-1; 8 bases fit TRBD2. Unmatched junction bases numbered 3, after V lost 4 bases and J lost 0 bases. CDR3 length equals 15 residues. CDR1 SGHRS and CDR2 YFSETQ come from the germline V gene. This CDR3 reads CASSLSGTSYNEQFF. CDR3 nucleotide sequence: TGCGCCAGCAGCCTTAGCGGGACCTCCTACAATGAGCAGTTCTTC. Together with reference TRBV5-1 and TRBJ2-1, the CDR3 gives the full variable domain: KAGVTQTPRYLIKTRGQQVTLSCSPISGHRSVSWYQQTPGQGLQFLFEYFSETQRNKGNFPGRFSGRQFSNSRSEMNVSTLELGDSALYLCASSLSGTSYNEQFFGPGTRLTVL.

V usage is TRBV27 and J usage is TRBJ2-1, with D tentatively TRBD1 (6 bases). V shed 3 bases and J shed 7 bases, with 10 bases lying between them. The CDR3 runs 13 residues. Germline V gene data show CDR1 as MNHEY and CDR2 as SMNVEV (reference sequence). The CDR3 region has the DNA TGTGCCAGCAGTTTCTACCAGGGGAATGAGCAGTTCTTC. Protein product: CASSFYQGNEQFF.

This clone was detected only a few times. The chain carries TRBV9 and TRBJ1-1; D is possibly TRBD1 (6 bases). Germline-derived CDR1 and CDR2 are SGDLS and YYNGEE. The CDR3 is made up of 18 amino acids. Trimming removed 1 base from V and 2 bases from J, with 21 bases in between. CDR3 DNA: TGTGCCAGCAGCGTAAACGGGGGCGTGGGGGGGAGAAACACTGAAGCTTTCTTT. Translating gives CASSVNGGVGGRNTEAFF.

This clone came up a few times. This chain joins TRBV28 and TRBJ1-1; no definite D call. With 2 bases removed from V and 1 base from J, the gap between germline ends came to 14 bases. The CDR3 loop spans 16 amino acids. Looked up from germline, CDR1 is MDHEN and CDR2 is SYDVKM. CDR3 amino acids: CASSLRIAYSNTEAFF. The CDR3 bases are TGTGCCAGCAGTTTACGAATTGCCTATTCGAACACTGAAGCTTTCTTT. The full variable domain, in which reference TRBV28 and TRBJ1-1 provide the parts outside the CDR3, is DVKVTQSSRYLVKRTGEKVFLECVQDMDHENMFWYRQDPGLGLRLIYFSYDVKMKEKGDIPEGYSVSREKKERFSLILESASTNQTSMYLCASSLRIAYSNTEAFFGQGTRLTVV.

The chain carries TRBV7-2 and TRBJ2-7; TRBD2 matches 8 bases. Germline V lookup: CDR1 SGHTA, CDR2 FQGNSA. The CDR3 extends over 15 amino acids. J was trimmed by 2 bases and V by 1 base; bases with no gene match: 4. CDR3 sequence reads: CASSLGGTSAYEQYF. For the CDR3, the DNA is TGTGCCAGCAGCTTAGGGGGGACTAGTGCCTACGAGCAGTACTTC.

The chain recombines TRBV6-5 with TRBJ2-3, with TRBD1 matching 8 bases. The CDR3 is 14 residues long. Germline CDR1 and CDR2: MNHEY and SVGAGI. Germline trimming cut 7 bases from V and 2 bases from J; bases unmatched to any gene: 5. The chain's CDR3 is CASTETGDTDTQYF. CDR3 DNA: TGTGCCAGCACCGAGACAGGGGACACAGATACGCAGTATTTT.

The chain is built from TRBV7-9 and TRBJ2-1, with D possibly TRBD1 on 6 matching bases. The CDR3 loop spans 15 amino acids. Germline V gene sequence: CDR1 SEHNR, CDR2 FQNEAQ (reference sequence). With 1 base removed from V and 4 bases from J, the gap between germline ends came to 11 bases. The CDR3 sequence: CASSLGTGPYNEQFF. CDR3 DNA: TGTGCCAGCAGCTTAGGTACAGGGCCTTACAATGAGCAGTTCTTC. The complete variable domain, with remaining parts taken from reference TRBV7-9 and TRBJ2-1, reads DTGVSQNPRHKITKRGQNVTFRCDPISEHNRLYWYRQTLGQGPEFLTYFQNEAQLEKSRLLSDRFSAERPKGSFSTLEIQRTEQGDSAMYLCASSLGTGPYNEQFFGPGTRLTVL.

The V call is TRBV5-1, the J call TRBJ2-3; 9 nucleotides match TRBD2. This CDR3 spans 16 amino acids. Germline CDR1 is SGHRS and CDR2 is YFSETQ. J was trimmed by 0 bases and V by 0 bases; bases with no gene match: 2. The CDR3 region has the DNA TGCGCCAGCAGCTTGGCTCTAGCGGGGAGCACAGATACGCAGTATTTT. This sequence encodes CASSLALAGSTDTQYF. Using reference TRBV5-1 and TRBJ2-3 for the parts outside the CDR3, the full variable domain is KAGVTQTPRYLIKTRGQQVTLSCSPISGHRSVSWYQQTPGQGLQFLFEYFSETQRNKGNFPGRFSGRQFSNSRSEMNVSTLELGDSALYLCASSLALAGSTDTQYFGPGTRLTVL.

V gene TRBV11-3 combines with J gene TRBJ1-1; TRBD1 might be the D (6 bases). Germline lookup yields CDR1 SGHNT and CDR2 YENEEA. This CDR3 has 12 residues. The ends were cut back, 3 bases at V and 6 bases at J, with 8 bases in the middle. CDR3 sequence reads: CASSFTGSEAFF. DNA of the CDR3: TGTGCCAGCAGCTTCACAGGGTCTGAAGCTTTCTTT.

The chain joins TRBV7-3 to TRBJ1-2, with a weak D call TRBD1 (6 bases). CDR1 SGHTA and CDR2 FQGTGA come from the germline V gene. The CDR3 spans 13 residues. V was cut by 5 bases and J by 8 bases, with 15 bases left in between. CDR3 region: CASSPTGQRGYTF. The DNA for the CDR3 is TGTGCCAGCAGCCCGACGGGACAAAGAGGCTACACCTTC.

This clone was seen just once. V is TRBV27 and J is TRBJ1-5, with 7 bases that match TRBD1. The CDR3 totals 19 residues. Germline trimming cut 4 bases from V and 0 bases from J; bases unmatched to any gene: 15. Germline V gene sequence: CDR1 MNHEY, CDR2 SMNVEV (reference sequence). The CDR3 is CASSSSGGLTRFSNQPQHF. The CDR3 coding sequence is TGTGCCAGCAGTTCGTCAGGGGGTCTAACCCGTTTTAGCAATCAGCCCCAGCATTTT.